Following are 18 T cell receptor beta chains from one sample sequenced in a study of T cells in Graves' hyperthyroidism and ophthalmopathy. RNA transcripts served as the template for amplifying TCR beta CDR3 regions. The HTBI primer set drove a first-round RT-PCR of the TCR CDR3. TCRdb processed the multiplex PCR reads anew with MiXCR; each CDR3 protein has one entry. The sample includes about 560,000 distinct CDR3 sequences, 15% to 20% of them seen just once. Sequenced: blood. The receptors were gathered from a woman aged 18-35 years with Graves' hyperthyroidism.

This clonotype was detected many times. V usage is TRBV12-3 or TRBV12-4 and J usage is TRBJ1-6; D possibly corresponds to TRBD1 (6 bases). The CDR3 runs to 14 residues. Trimming stripped 3 bases from V and 9 bases from J, with 12 bases between. CDR3 DNA: TGTGCCAGCAGTTTTGGGGGGGCGGGTTCACCCCTCCACTTT. Its protein product is CASSFGGAGSPLHF.

This clonotype has at least ten counts. The chain carries TRBV11-2 and TRBJ2-7; 7 bases line up with TRBD1. The V segment lost 5 bases and the J segment 2 bases; nucleotides outside the gene matches: 6. CDR1 and CDR2 from the germline V gene are SGHAT and FQNNGV. The CDR3 consists of 14 residues. CDR3 sequence: CASSRGQNTYEQYF. In DNA, the CDR3 is TGTGCCAGCAGCCGGGGACAGAACACCTACGAGCAGTACTTC. Looking up the rest from reference TRBV11-2 and TRBJ2-7 gives the full variable domain: EAGVAQSPRYKIIEKRQSVAFWCNPISGHATLYWYQQILGQGPKLLIQFQNNGVVDDSQLPKDRFSAERLKGVDSTLKIQPAKLEDSAVYLCASSRGQNTYEQYFGPGTRLTVT.

This clonotype was seen ten or more times. The rearrangement links TRBV11-2 to TRBJ2-7; D might be TRBD1 (6 bases). The CDR3 length is 13 residues. Germline-derived CDR1 and CDR2 are SGHAT and FQNNGV. Trimming cost V 5 bases and J 4 bases, with 12 bases left between them. As DNA, the CDR3 is TGTGCCAGCAGCAACGACAGGAGGTACGAGCAGTACTTC. It yields the protein CASSNDRRYEQYF.

In regard to this clonotype: Given the absence of the conserved phenylalanine or tryptophan at the CDR3 end, a read error is likely. This sequence joins TRBV7-9 and TRBJ1-2; 8 nucleotides line up with TRBD1. After removal of 1 base from V and 6 bases from J, the junction contained 4 bases not matched to a gene. Germline V gives CDR1 SEHNR, CDR2 FQNEAQ (reference sequence). The CDR3 has 14 residues. The CDR3, as DNA: TGTGCCAGCAGCTTAGGGACAGGGCTGGATGGCTACACCCTC. This encodes CASSLGTGLDGYTL.

The sample holds many counts of this clonotype. DNA for the CDR3: TGTGCCAGCACCGGGACGCTAGTGCAGAATGAAAAACTGTTTTTT. Translation gives CASTGTLVQNEKLFF. The chain employs TRBV2 and TRBJ1-4; D perhaps matches TRBD1 (5 bases). This CDR3 has 15 residues. V was clipped by 7 bases and J by 5 bases, with 17 bases between them. CDR1 is SNHLY and CDR2 is FYNNEI in the germline V gene.

Worth noting for this clonotype: Since a much larger clone is just one base distant, this may be a read error. V usage is TRBV5-8 and J usage is TRBJ1-2; TRBD1 matches at 11 bases. CDR1 is SGHTS, CDR2 YDEGEE, per germline. This CDR3 spans 15 amino acids. The CDR3 spells CASSSDRGQDHGYTF. For the CDR3, the DNA is TGCGCCAGCAGCTCGGACAGGGGGCAGGACCATGGCTACACCTTC.

This clonotype was seen more than once but under ten times. This chain links TRBV2 with TRBJ2-1, with 10 bases aligning to TRBD2. V shed 1 base and J 5 bases; nucleotides not matched to a gene: 2. The CDR3 contains 15 residues. Per the germline V gene, CDR1 is SNHLY and CDR2 is FYNNEI. The CDR3 sequence: CASSEELAGNNEQFF. CDR3 nucleotide sequence: TGTGCCAGCAGTGAAGAACTAGCGGGAAACAATGAGCAGTTCTTC.

DNA of the CDR3: TGTGCCAGCAGTCCCAGGACTAGCACGAACACCGGGGAGCTGTTTTTT. It translates to CASSPRTSTNTGELFF. The V and J genes are TRBV7-2 and TRBJ2-2; 8 nucleotides line up with TRBD2. CDR1 and CDR2 (germline): SGHTA, FQGNSA. CDR3 size: 16 residues. With V trimmed by 6 bases and J by 0 bases, 6 bases remained unmatched.

The rearrangement joins TRBV6-5 to TRBJ1-6, with D perhaps TRBD1 (6 bases). Germline loops: CDR1 MNHEY, CDR2 SVGAGI. Trimming shortened V by 0 bases and J by 7 bases, and 10 bases separated the two germline ends. The CDR3 loop spans 15 amino acids. CDR3 sequence: CASSYSGGGNSPLHF. DNA for the CDR3: TGTGCCAGCAGTTACTCGGGGGGCGGCAATTCACCCCTCCACTTT.

The chain carries TRBV5-6 and TRBJ2-7; D might be TRBD1 (6 bases). V lost 3 bases and J lost 2, with 15 bases in between. Germline V CDR1 and CDR2: SGHDT, YYEEEE. The CDR3 runs 15 residues. The CDR3 DNA sequence: TGTGCCAGCAGCTCCCGCCCCCCAGGGGCCTACGAGCAGTACTTC. Translated: CASSSRPPGAYEQYF.

A note on this clonotype: This clone may be a read error of a much larger clone one base away. V usage is TRBV7-6 and J usage is TRBJ1-6; D is unresolved. CDR1 is SGHVS, CDR2 FNYEAQ, per germline. The CDR3 loop spans 13 amino acids. The chain's CDR3 is CASSRTGNPPLHF. CDR3 nucleotide sequence: TGTGCCAGCAGTCGGACGGGTAATCCACCCCTCCACTTT.

This clonotype showed up just a few times. A much larger clone is a single base away; this may be a read error. The chain joins TRBV6-1 to TRBJ2-1, with 11 positions matching TRBD2. Germline V CDR1 and CDR2: MNHNS, SASEGT. V dropped 9 bases and J dropped 0; count of bases not matched to a gene: 7. The CDR3 spans 16 residues. The CDR3 DNA reads as TGTGCCAGTCGAGGGACTAGCGGCGGCTCCTACAATGAGCAGTTCTTC. Amino acids: CASRGTSGGSYNEQFF.

This clonotype was detected many times. The genes are TRBV3-1 and TRBJ1-5; D is uncertain. This CDR3 is built from 14 residues. V was shortened by 3 bases and J by 5 bases, with 11 bases between the two germline ends. Germline V gene lookup returns CDR1 LGHDT and CDR2 YNNKEL (reference sequence). The CDR3 DNA is TGTGCCAGCAGCCACGCCTCAGCGGATCAGCCCCAGCATTTT. The encoded protein is CASSHASADQPQHF.

This chain links TRBV11-3 with TRBJ2-1; a possible D gene is TRBD1 (5 bases). This CDR3 contains 15 residues. V shed 0 bases and J shed 6 bases, with 12 bases lying between them. Germline assignment: CDR1 SGHNT and CDR2 YENEEA. In nucleotides, the CDR3 is TGTGCCAGCAGCTTAGAAGGGGCGCGTAGCAATGAGCAGTTCTTC. This codes for CASSLEGARSNEQFF.

The CDR3 protein is CASRPQGTGTGELFF. The CDR3, as DNA: TGTGCCAGCAGGCCCCAGGGGACAGGGACCGGGGAGCTGTTTTTT. V and J are TRBV6-1 and TRBJ2-2; 9 nucleotides align to TRBD1. J gave up 5 bases and V 6 bases, and 7 bases lay outside the gene matches. From germline, CDR1 is MNHNS and CDR2 SASEGT. The CDR3 covers 15 residues.

This clonotype was seen a handful of times. The chain recombines TRBV18 with TRBJ1-1; D call uncertain. Looked up from germline, CDR1 is KGHSH and CDR2 is LQKENI. Deletions cut 1 base from V and 0 bases from J, with 12 bases between. This CDR3 is 16 amino acids long. DNA for the CDR3: TGTGCCAGCTCACCACGGCAGGTTCTCATGAACACTGAAGCTTTCTTT. Translating it yields CASSPRQVLMNTEAFF.

This clonotype was found many times. The V call is TRBV3-1, the J call TRBJ2-7; perhaps TRBD2 as D (5 bases). This CDR3 is 14 amino acids long. Germline-derived CDR1 and CDR2 are LGHDT and YNNKEL (reference sequence). Between the trimmed V and J ends, which lost 0 bases and 6 bases, there was a span of 12 bases. CDR3 DNA sequence: TGTGCCAGCAGCCAAGATAACGGAGGCCCCGAGCAGTACTTC. It is translated as CASSQDNGGPEQYF.

V is TRBV9 and J is TRBJ1-1, with D possibly TRBD1 on 5 matching bases. With 0 bases removed from V and 4 bases from J, the gap between germline ends came to 19 bases. The length of the CDR3 is 17 residues. Germline lookup yields CDR1 SGDLS and CDR2 YYNGEE. DNA for the CDR3: TGTGCCAGCAGCGTAGGTTTAGAGACTGGGGGGATCACTGAAGCTTTCTTT. Amino acid sequence: CASSVGLETGGITEAFF.